This T cell receptor beta chain was found in a study of blood T cell repertoires in COVID-19. The repertoire was sequenced with immunoSEQ multiplex PCR; TCRdb's copy has only in-frame clones and lacks some. This table holds 85,000 to 120,000 clones, 71% found once. Trimming pared 7 bases from V and 5 bases from J, leaving 9 bases between. The CDR3 consists of 12 residues. The germline CDR1 and CDR2 sequences are LNHDA and SQIVND (reference sequence). Sequencing was performed on peripheral blood. This receptor was obtained from a human donor with acute or convalescent COVID-19. The donor label of this sample is uncertain. The chain carries TRBV19 and TRBJ1-5, with D possibly being TRBD1 (5 bases). CDR3 in amino acids: CASNRLDQPQHF. The CDR3 nucleotides read TGTGCCAGTAACAGGTTAGATCAGCCCCAGCATTTT.